The TCR beta chain described here comes from a study of T cells after posttransplantation cyclophosphamide. Libraries were prepared by immunoSEQ multiplex PCR; TCRdb keeps only in-frame clonotypes and omits some of them. There are more than 25,000 clones in the sample, none observed a single time. General study points: Recipient CMV seropositivity and CMV reactivation strongly tracked TRB clonality.

The related graft donor's blood sample was taken on the day of bone marrow donation. As to this clone: The antigen remains undetermined.

V was pared by 1 base and J by 4 bases, with 12 bases of the junction left unmatched. This CDR3 has 18 amino acids. Germline assignment: CDR1 LGHNT and CDR2 FRNRAP. This TCR was recovered from a man aged 50 to 60 in good health, CMV-negative, and a related stem cell transplant donor. V gene TRBV12-5 combines with J gene TRBJ1-2; 10 nucleotides match TRBD1. Material: PBMCs. CDR3 residues: CASGLAGTGDTLLYGYTF. In DNA, the CDR3 is TGTGCTAGTGGTTTGGCAGGGACAGGGGACACCCTTCTCTATGGCTACACCTTC.